This T cell receptor beta chain was obtained from a study of cytomegalovirus exposure and HLA in healthy donors (dated by TCRdb to 2017 to 2019). Study-wide context: An earlier analysis of approximately 600 of the donors reported 276 Gb of sequence data and some 120 million unique TCR beta sequences from 150 million to 200 million T cells. Approximately 310 gigabases of sequencing data and tens of millions of unique TCR sequences made up an early release that covered approximately 650 HLA-typed donors. Of the approximately 400 genotyped donors, over 70% fell in the genetic ancestry cluster associated with self-reported Caucasian donors. The study aimed to test whether signatures of past pathogen exposure could be identified by cataloging public T cell receptors. The T cell repertoires of some 670 subjects were profiled by immunosequencing and related to cytomegalovirus serostatus. Besides the first cohort of under 700 subjects, a separate validation cohort made up of 120 different subjects was used. The study combined high-throughput TCR immunosequencing, statistical association of individual TCRs with disease status, and machine learning to predict cytomegalovirus infection status. To study patterns of TCR occurrence, a later analysis re-analyzed previously published TCR beta repertoires from around 670 donors and added high-resolution HLA genotyping. Rather than using new phenotypic data, the later analysis identified candidate immune exposures from TCR beta sequences and from how often those sequences occurred across donors. In an earlier analysis of over 550 of the donors, high-throughput TCR beta sequencing was used to judge whether each TCR beta V gene segment behaved as functional or pseudogenic. Alongside the repertoire data, information on donor age, sex, ethnicity and CMV serostatus was compiled. In a later genetic analysis, genome-wide SNP genotypes for about three fifths of the 666 donors were used, and that subset was treated as a discovery cohort. All discovery cohort repertoires had been generated using a single sequencing platform. Class I and class II HLA loci were covered by the typing at four-digit resolution. Typing coverage differed by locus: A, B, C, DRB1 and DQB1 were typed in roughly 629-630 donors, DQA1 in about 500, DPA1 in 600 to 610, and DPB1 in 472. Roughly five DR-DQ haplotypes were handled as single units for association and clustering, since linkage in the cohort was strong. Across about 380 genotyped donors of the cohort, an average of 235,054 unique TCR beta nucleotide sequences per donor were sequenced, and roughly a sixth of those sequences were non-productive.

About this clone itself: The antigen it binds to is not known. Per-base qualities were not stored, and no clone one base away is much larger.

CDR1 and CDR2, per the germline V gene, are MDHEN and SYDVKM. The CDR3 sequence holds 16 residues, the cysteine and phenylalanine included. This entry keeps only the CDR3 DNA: 48 bases, framed from base 1. Trimming at the junction amounts to 6 bases on V and 5 bases on J, and the germline ends lie 22 bases apart. Library preparation used the immunoSEQ multiplex PCR assay. For the multiplex PCR, a mixture combining 60 forward primers for TCR Vbeta segments and 13 reverse primers for TCR Jbeta segments was used. Amplification of the CDR3 region of rearranged TCR beta genes was performed with a multiplex PCR assay on genomic DNA. On the Illumina HiSeq System, the amplified TCR beta libraries were sequenced as 87-base-pair reads. From the authors' description of their analysis: Across the 500 to 700 repertoires, a later analysis counted roughly 84 million unique TCR beta chains, some 11 million of which were shared by at least two donors. A nearest-neighbor algorithm error-corrected the raw reads and collapsed the reads into unique sequences, merging closely related sequences to remove PCR and sequencing errors. CDR3 sequences were aligned to IMGT reference sequences to assign V, D and J gene segments. For a sequence to be retained, a match of at least six nucleotides was required to both a V gene segment and a J gene segment. A rearrangement was called productive if the CDR3 had no stop codons and remained in frame with V and J, and every other rearrangement was called non-productive. CDR3 was defined by IMGT convention, running from the second conserved V-encoded cysteine to the conserved J-encoded phenylalanine. In an earlier analysis of approximately 590 of the donors, sequences lacking an unambiguous match to a single V gene segment were excluded. In an earlier analysis of around 590 of the donors, a V segment was called functional when productive rearrangements were above 56.7%, and segregating when the standard deviation between donors exceeded 5%. To diagnose cytomegalovirus status from the catalog of TCR beta chain sequences, a statistical classification framework was built. V and J gene assignment, in a later analysis, came from comparing TCR nucleotide sequences with IMGT/GENE-DB human TR gene sequences. The TCRdist pipeline was used in a later analysis to assign CDR3 sequences and most-parsimonious VDJ recombination scenarios. In a later analysis, each TCR beta chain was defined by its CDR3 amino acid sequence together with its V-gene family, and reads lacking a unique V-gene family were excluded. A later analysis removed 500 to 650 highly shared, low-generation-probability nucleotide sequences to deal with suspected cross-contamination and a sequencing artifact. A later analysis calculated a clonal expansion index for each public chain from normalized within-repertoire ranks of inferred template counts. In a later analysis, generation probabilities were computed using a VDJ recombination model fitted to out-of-frame rearrangements, and the results were checked against IGoR. Hypergeometric tests were used in a later analysis to score TCR-TCR, TCR-HLA and TCR-CMV co-occurrence, with a repertoire-size bias correction applied to the TCR pairs. In a later analysis, false discovery rates were estimated by permuting HLA or CMV assignments 20 times. A later analysis grouped co-occurring TCRs with DBSCAN, adding TCRdist sequence similarity when clustering within HLA-allele-positive subsets. Repertoires with fewer than 30,000 or more than 120,000 public chains, plus five repertoires with anomalous nucleotide sharing, were excluded from co-occurrence clustering. TCRdb mirrors the immuneACCESS table, restricted to in-frame sequences. Some clones are absent from its copies; in checked studies, under half trace to an unresolved V gene, and the reason for the others is unknown. The DNA was the basis for D and trimming; V, J and clone size are from that table. This sample has more than 90,000 clones in its table, and approximately 81% of those were observed once. The top ten constitute around 4.2% of the sample.

The cohort comprised 666 healthy bone marrow donors. At the time of sampling, every cohort member was nominally healthy, though immune exposures that went unrecorded were likely present. The donor tested CMV seropositive, placing the donor among the roughly 300 seropositive members of the cohort. Each donor provided a peripheral blood sample, and peripheral blood mononuclear cells were used for TCR beta sequencing. The Qiagen DNeasy Blood Extraction Kit was used to extract genomic DNA from the blood cell samples. The study at large found these results: Linkage disequilibrium might explain the correlated functional status among segregating V segments, but an unknown experimental factor could not be excluded. Compared with equally common non-associated chains, HLA-associated TCR beta chains in a later analysis were more clonally expanded and had lower generation probabilities. The 87-base-pair reads could not distinguish some IMGT-functional V segments, including TRBV6-2 and TRBV6-3, so those segments were excluded. Most TCR sequences were seen in very few donors, while some public TCRs were found in many individuals. A later analysis found that TCR association rates varied across HLA loci, with DRB1 alleles showing the most associated TCRs and HLA-C alleles the fewest. In a later analysis, several top co-occurrence clusters were reported to appear linked to parvovirus B19, influenza, CMV and Epstein-Barr virus. Sequencing depth was assumed to be roughly uniform across donors in the presence/absence analyses, though that assumption may not hold. In a later analysis, some 17,000 TCR beta sequences were associated with specific HLA alleles at a false discovery rate of 0.05. V-gene and J-gene trimming of TCR beta chains was associated with a missense DCLRE1C variant in a later genetic analysis, and the association was replicated in an independent cohort. The earlier analysis of some 560 of the donors excluded fewer than 20 rarely observed V segments, including chromosome 9 orphons, because counts were too low. The sequencing pipeline was judged likely to have produced a cluster of highly shared sequence variants as a technical artifact. The study listed 150 to 200 TCR beta chains as associated with cytomegalovirus. For the cohort, immune exposure information was limited to CMV serostatus. A few of the identified cytomegalovirus-associated TCR beta chains were confirmed in vitro to be specific for cytomegalovirus antigens. Most CMV-associated TCR beta chains appeared to be HLA-restricted in a later analysis, and the HLA associations seemed to be driven largely by CMV exposure. When HLA alleles, especially DR and DQ, strongly co-occurred, attributing TCR associations to individual alleles was difficult. A further reported finding was that TCR beta sequences accurately predicted the HLA-A and HLA-B alleles for most subjects in the first cohort. Because HLA typing was unavailable for some donors at each locus, only the typed subset was used in association tests. According to the authors, the approach could potentially be generalized to other disease states and immunological phenotypes. In a later genetic analysis, fewer N-insertions in productive TCRs were reported among donors in an Asian-associated ancestry cluster than the roughly 640-donor mean. In this cohort, only TCR beta chains were sequenced, and detectable features were limited by the absence of alpha or paired-chain data. The classifier was reported to diagnose cytomegalovirus status with high specificity and sensitivity in both the original cohort and the validation cohort. An earlier analysis of some 560 of the donors showed that most TCR beta V segments appeared in productive rearrangements either about 90% or about 30% of the time, which broadly matched IMGT annotations.

This TCR derives from a woman aged 65 to 85 in good health and CMV-seropositive. The V and J genes are TRBV28 and TRBJ2-5, and perhaps TRBD2 as D gene, on 7 matching bases. Specimen: PBMCs. CDR3 reads: CASSGSFGGRGETQYF. Read as DNA, the sequence is TGTGCCAGCAGCGGGAGTTTTGGGGGGAGGGGGGAGACCCAGTACTTC.